This T cell receptor (beta chain) came from a study of cytomegalovirus exposure and HLA in healthy donors. Regarding the study as a whole: The only immune exposure information that was available was CMV serostatus. Donors belonging to an Asian-associated ancestry cluster reportedly showed fewer N-insertions in productive TCRs than the roughly 670-donor mean, according to what a later analysis found.

PCR primers comprised 60 Vbeta and 13 Jbeta primers. TCRdb's copy holds only in-frame clones and misses some; the assay was immunoSEQ multiplex PCR. The data contain 180,000 or so clones, about three quarters of them singletons. As for this clone: Its specificity is not known.

Healthy bone marrow donors formed the donor group. This CDR3 has 13 residues. Per the germline V gene, CDR1 is GTSNPN and CDR2 is SVGIG (reference sequence). V dropped 3 bases and J dropped 5 bases, with 13 bases sitting between them. The material sequenced was PBMCs. This TCR was recovered from a young man in good health and CMV-seronegative. This chain joins TRBV30 and TRBJ2-5; tentative D call: TRBD2 (5 bases). CDR3 DNA sequence: TGTGCCTGGAGCCTCAAAGGCGGGGAGACCCAGTACTTC. This sequence encodes CAWSLKGGETQYF.